This TCR beta chain derives from a study of blood T cell repertoires in COVID-19 (dated by TCRdb to about 2020). General notes on the study: The collaborator samples originated in the United States, Italy and Spain and spanned the acute and convalescent phases of COVID-19. A freely available public database, intended as a resource for researchers studying the immune response to SARS-CoV-2, is where the repertoires were released. Subjects who had been exposed to COVID-19, were actively infected with it, or had recovered from it provided the deeply sampled blood TCRbeta repertoires that made up the dataset. The sample metadata nearly always contained a de-identified subject ID, COVID-19 status, age in years and sex. The prospective study material was composed of cDNA or gDNA derived from T cells, B-cell-depleted T cells, or PBMCs. Where HLA class I and class II types were available, the types were taken from metadata supplied by the sample provider, not from assay-based typing. Samples were obtained from the ongoing ImmuneRACE study (first 160 participants) and from about 1,300 subjects provided by 6 global collaborators.

Study-wide findings and limitations: How much clinical and demographic metadata was included differed by source and by participant, and the metadata was provided uncurated.

There are 16 amino acids in the CDR3, from cysteine to phenylalanine inclusive. The only DNA kept is the CDR3, 48 bases in frame from the first base. The V end gives up 4 bases and the J end 4 bases, leaving 12 bases in the junction not matched to a gene. The CDR1 and CDR2 encoded by the germline V gene are SGDLS and YYNGEE. For this clone: The antigen this receptor binds is unknown. Base qualities are not recorded, but no much larger clone differs from it by a single base.

TCRbeta CDR3 regions were amplified from genomic DNA using the immunoSEQ Assay, a bias-controlled multiplex PCR. On the study's bioinformatics: Within the assay, amplification of reference gene primers was used to estimate how many nucleated cells each sample contained. To quantify the absolute abundance of each unique TCRbeta CDR3 rearrangement, sequence reads were collapsed and filtered. For each sample, productive Simpson clonality was calculated as the square root of Simpson's diversity index across productive rearrangements. Entries here come from immuneACCESS through TCRdb and include only in-frame sequences with V and J called. Some clones fail to appear in such tables; in the studies checked, an unresolved V gene covers under half of the shortfall, and the cause of the remainder is unknown. That table supplies the V and J calls and clone size; D and trimming were determined from the DNA. This sample lists about 64,000 clones; over 75% were detected once. Roughly 3.2% of the sample is taken by the ten largest.

Collaborating institutions collected whole blood in K2EDTA tubes following their own protocols. Collaborator samples were shipped for TCRbeta analysis as frozen whole blood, isolated PBMCs, or DNA extracted from either sample type. Rearrangement joined TRBV9 to TRBJ2-7, with TRBD1 identical over 9 junction bases. The sample taken for sequencing was peripheral blood. The TCR originated in a man in his forties or fifties with active COVID-19. The CDR3 reads as follows: CASSIQQGAKTYEQYF. The DNA reads TGTGCCAGCAGCATCCAACAGGGGGCAAAGACTTACGAGCAGTACTTC.